A single sample is the source of the 11 T cell receptor beta chains below, sequenced in a study of CD8+ T cells in alopecia areata. RNA, once extracted, was reverse transcribed into cDNA for use as the sequencing template. The data were produced by immunoSEQ multiplex PCR, yet TCRdb's version contains in-frame clones alone and is incomplete. The repertoire holds hundreds of thousands of clones, with about 68% as singletons. The specimen comprised CD4+ T cells sorted from blood, sampled at week 0. These receptor sequences come from a human donor with alopecia areata.

The V and J genes are TRBV7-2 and TRBJ2-7, with 9 bases lining up with TRBD2. The germline V gene encodes CDR1 SGHTA and CDR2 FQGNSA. This CDR3 comprises 13 residues. With V trimmed by 2 bases and J by 5 bases, 1 base remained unmatched. DNA for the CDR3: TGTGCCAGCAGCTTACTAGCGGGGAACGAGCAGTACTTC. It codes for CASSLLAGNEQYF.

In its sample, this clone was seen once. The chain employs TRBV15 and TRBJ1-5; TRBD1 agrees at 7 bases. J gave up 4 bases and V 8 bases, and 11 bases lay outside the gene matches. CDR1 is LNHNV, CDR2 YYDKDF, per germline (reference sequence). The CDR3 sequence is 15 residues long. CDR3 DNA sequence: TGTGCCACCTCGGCTGGTGCAGGGGGGAATCAGCCCCAGCATTTT. It codes for CATSAGAGGNQPQHF.

V and J are TRBV29-1 and TRBJ1-1, with 8 bases identical to TRBD1. The CDR3 is 13 residues long. The germline V gene encodes CDR1 SQVTM and CDR2 ANQGSEA. V lost 8 bases to trimming and J lost 4 bases; unmatched junction nucleotides: 9. CDR3 bases: TGCAGCCCAAGACAGGGGATGGTCACTGAAGCTTTCTTT. It is translated as CSPRQGMVTEAFF.

This clone was counted only a few times. The chain joins TRBV6-1 to TRBJ1-3; 9 positions match TRBD1. The CDR3 loop spans 15 amino acids. After removal of 5 bases from V and 3 bases from J, the junction contained 5 bases not matched to a gene. The germline V gene has CDR1 MNHNS and CDR2 SASEGT. This CDR3 reads CASSSTGGSGNTIYF. The CDR3 nucleotides are TGTGCCAGCAGTTCCACAGGGGGCAGTGGAAACACCATATATTTT.

This clone was detected many times. The chain links TRBV18 to TRBJ1-1; TRBD1 might be the D (5 bases). Between the trimmed V and J ends, which lost 3 bases and 11 bases, there was a span of 13 bases. Per the germline V gene, CDR1 is KGHSH and CDR2 is LQKENI. The CDR3 runs 12 residues. The chain's CDR3 is CASSPADRMAFF. The CDR3 DNA sequence: TGTGCCAGCTCACCGGCCGACAGAATGGCTTTCTTT.

The table lists this clone with a few counts. The chain recombines TRBV4-3 with TRBJ2-6, with D perhaps matching TRBD2 (6 bases). V lost 3 bases, J lost 1 base, and 16 bases lay in between. The CDR3 runs to 18 residues. CDR1 and CDR2 from the germline V gene are LGHNA and YSLEER. This CDR3 reads CASSHRGAGSSGANVLTF. DNA for the CDR3: TGCGCCAGCAGCCACCGCGGGGCAGGGAGTTCTGGGGCCAACGTCCTGACTTTC.

The chain uses TRBV19 and TRBJ2-7; D uncertain. Germline V CDR1 and CDR2: LNHDA, SQIVND (reference sequence). V lost 3 bases to trimming and J lost 5 bases, with 14 bases between them. The CDR3 is 14 amino acids. In nucleotides, the CDR3 is TGTGCCAGTAGTATCTCGCACCAAGGCGACGAGCAGTACTTC. It yields the protein CASSISHQGDEQYF. The whole variable domain, filled in from reference TRBV19 and TRBJ2-7, reads DGGITQSPKYLFRKEGQNVTLSCEQNLNHDAMYWYRQDPGQGLRLIYYSQIVNDFQKGDIAEGYSVSREKKESFPLTVTSAQKNPTAFYLCASSISHQGDEQYFGPGTRLTVT.

The V and J genes are TRBV7-2 and TRBJ2-6; D gene unclear. The CDR3 is made up of 18 amino acids. Germline assignment: CDR1 SGHTA and CDR2 FQGNSA. Trimming took 1 base from V and 0 from J, leaving 13 bases between them. DNA for the CDR3: TGTGCCAGCAGCTTAGGACCGAACGTCCTCTCTGGGGCCAACGTCCTGACTTTC. Its protein is CASSLGPNVLSGANVLTF.

Concerning this clone: The junction and the germline gene differ at one end; a read error may be behind it. Other nucleotide sequences from this sample produce the same CDR3. V gene TRBV30 combines with J gene TRBJ1-1, with 8 bases lining up with TRBD1. The CDR3 extends over 13 amino acids. The germline gives CDR1 GTSNPN, CDR2 SVGIG (reference sequence). The DNA for the CDR3 is TGTGCCTCCCTGGGACAGGCGAACACTGAGGCTTTCTTT. Its protein product is CASLGQANTEAFF. The whole variable domain, filled in from reference TRBV30 and TRBJ1-1, reads SQTIHQWPATLVQPVGSPLSLECTVEGTSNPNLYWYRQAAGRGLQLLFYSVGIGQISSEVPQNLSASRPQDRQFILSSKKLLLSDSGFYLCASLGQANTEAFFGQGTRLTVV.

In DNA, the CDR3 is TGTGCCAGCAGTGAAAGTGGGGGTAATTCACCCCTCCACTTT. Protein: CASSESGGNSPLHF. The chain has TRBV25-1 and TRBJ1-6; D is possibly TRBD1 (5 bases). The CDR3 contains 14 residues. The ends were cut back, 2 bases at V and 6 bases at J, with 8 bases in the middle. CDR1 is MGHDK and CDR2 is SYGVNS in the germline V gene.

CDR3 protein: CSVSKGVLVEAFF. The CDR3 DNA sequence: TGCAGCGTCTCCAAGGGCGTTCTTGTTGAAGCTTTCTTT. This chain uses TRBV29-1 with TRBJ1-1; D is unresolved. Germline V gives CDR1 SQVTM, CDR2 ANQGSEA. Trimming took 6 bases from V and 7 from J, leaving 18 bases between them. This CDR3 has 13 residues.